These T cell receptor beta chains were read from a single sample in a study of OX40 agonist ivuxolimab in advanced cancers. Repertoires were generated with immunoSEQ multiplex PCR, while TCRdb's copy carries only in-frame clones and drops some. The data show some 76,000 clones, 86% seen once. The material was CD4+ or CD8+ T cells sorted from blood, obtained in a trial of the OX40 agonist ivuxolimab. These receptors all come from an adult with an advanced solid tumor such as melanoma, head and neck, liver or kidney cancer. Each CDR3 is given with its conserved first and last residue. The D gene is left open where the match is weak. Rows give clone size only sometimes, using once, few, many, or a class for an expanded clone.

TRBJ1-2	TRBV6-1	13	NA	NA	CASSEYRYYGYTF	TGTGCCAGCAGTGAATACCGCTACTATGGCTACACCTTC
TRBJ2-7	TRBV7-2	14	NA	NA	CASSLGQQGSEQYF	TGTGCCAGCAGCTTAGGACAGCAGGGATCCGAGCAGTACTTC
TRBJ2-2	TRBV5-1	16	NA	TRBD2	CASSLGLAELTGELFF	TGCGCCAGCAGCCTAGGACTAGCGGAACTCACCGGGGAGCTGTTTTTT
TRBJ1-2	TRBV5-6	13	NA	NA	CASSLDRAYGYTF	TGTGCCAGCAGCTTGGACAGGGCTTATGGCTACACCTTC
TRBJ1-2	TRBV6-5	15	NA	NA	CASSYARGSFFGYTF	TGTGCCAGCAGTTACGCACGGGGATCGTTTTTTGGCTACACCTTC
TRBJ1-5	TRBV29-1	15	NA	TRBD1	CSVGAGTGLNQPQHF	TGCAGCGTGGGCGCCGGGACAGGGCTCAATCAGCCCCAGCATTTT
TRBJ1-1	TRBV5-1	11	NA	NA	CASRTATEAFF	TGCGCCAGCAGGACAGCGACTGAAGCTTTCTTT
TRBJ2-7	TRBV19	11	NA	NA	CATVGSYEQYF	TGTGCCACAGTCGGTTCCTACGAGCAGTACTTC
TRBJ2-3	TRBV2	12	NA	NA	CASSASRDTQYF	TGTGCCAGCAGTGCCTCTAGAGATACGCAGTATTTT
TRBJ2-7	TRBV10-1	15	NA	NA	CASSESGARSYEQYF	TGCGCCAGCAGTGAGAGTGGGGCGCGGTCCTACGAGCAGTACTTC
TRBJ2-2	TRBV27	12	NA	NA	CASSRLTGELFF	TGTGCCAGCAGTCGATTAACCGGGGAGCTGTTTTTT
TRBJ2-3	TRBV5-5	11	NA	NA	CASSSTDTQYF	TGTGCCAGCAGCTCCACAGATACGCAGTATTTT
TRBJ2-2	TRBV5-1	18	once	TRBD1	CASHRPGQGALDTGELFF	TGCGCCAGCCACCGGCCGGGACAGGGGGCGCTTGACACCGGGGAGCTGTTTTTT
TRBJ2-5	TRBV28	13	few	NA	CASSSAPRETQYF	TGTGCCAGCAGTTCCGCACCGCGAGAGACCCAGTACTTC
TRBJ2-2	TRBV6-1	15	NA	NA	CASRDIYANTGELFF	TGTGCCAGCAGGGACATTTACGCGAACACCGGGGAGCTGTTTTTT
TRBJ1-2	TRBV28	14	NA	NA	CASTSVGTNYGYTF	TGTGCCAGCACCTCAGTCGGAACTAACTATGGCTACACCTTC
TRBJ2-1	TRBV7-8	15	NA	NA	CASSLRAGWRNEQFF	TGTGCCAGCAGCTTGCGGGCGGGATGGAGGAATGAGCAGTTCTTC
TRBJ1-1	TRBV20-1	11	NA	NA	CSATGNTEAFF	TGCAGTGCGACAGGGAACACTGAAGCTTTCTTT
TRBJ2-2	TRBV7-2	16	many	NA	CASRSAPRANTGELFF	TGTGCCAGCAGATCGGCGCCGCGGGCGAACACCGGGGAGCTGTTTTTT
TRBJ1-3	TRBV11-2	15	NA	NA	CASSLKGHTGNTIYF	TGTGCCAGCAGCTTAAAAGGGCATACCGGAAACACCATATATTTT
TRBJ1-4	TRBV10-3	13	few	NA	CAISEGYNEKLFF	TGTGCCATCAGTGAAGGGTATAATGAAAAACTGTTTTTT
TRBJ1-6	TRBV11-3	15	NA	NA	CASSLSGRDNSPLHF	TGTGCCAGCAGCTTATCGGGCAGGGATAATTCACCCCTCCACTTT
TRBJ2-7	TRBV5-8	16	few	NA	CASSSFMGMHSYEQYF	TGTGCCAGCAGCTCATTTATGGGGATGCACTCCTACGAGCAGTACTTC
TRBJ2-3	TRBV11-2	15	NA	TRBD2	CASSPRGEGTDTQYF	TGTGCCAGCAGCCCTCGGGGGGAAGGAACAGATACGCAGTATTTT